One and the same sample provided the 10 T cell receptor beta chains below, sequenced in a study of T cell repertoires in cytomegalovirus infection. The antigens of these receptors remain unknown. TCRdb passed the reads through MiXCR, listing each CDR3 protein once. Among some 940,000 distinct CDR3 sequences listed, less than 35% were seen once. The sequencing used cultured CD8+ T cells from PBMCs, collected from culture after CMV antigen stimulation. These receptors originate from a human donor in good health (CMV status not recorded). Some clones in this sample may be carry-over from other donors' samples.

This chain joins TRBV19 and TRBJ2-6, with D tentatively TRBD1 (5 bases). The CDR3 has 15 residues. Germline CDR1 reads LNHDA; CDR2 reads SQIVND (reference sequence). V shed 5 bases and J shed 4 bases, with 12 bases lying between them. CDR3 sequence reads: CASSSKGYGANVLTF. DNA for the CDR3: TGTGCCAGTAGTTCAAAGGGGTACGGGGCCAACGTCCTGACTTTC.

This clonotype was picked up a small number of times. The V and J genes are TRBV7-9 and TRBJ2-3; tentative D call: TRBD1 (5 bases). CDR1 and CDR2 (germline): SEHNR, FQNEAQ (reference sequence). Trimming took off 5 bases at V and 0 bases at J, with 15 bases between the two ends. This CDR3 has 16 residues. This CDR3 reads CASSIKGSTSTDTQYF. As DNA, the CDR3 is TGTGCCAGCAGCATTAAGGGGTCGACTAGCACAGATACGCAGTATTTT.

The sample holds one count of this clonotype. The chain recombines TRBV11-2 with TRBJ2-7; 11 bases are shared with TRBD2. V was clipped by 5 bases and J by 3 bases; unmatched bases: 9. Germline CDR1 SGHAT, CDR2 FQNNGV. This CDR3 has 16 amino acids. The CDR3 nucleotides are TGTGCCAGCAGCCCAAGTAGCGGGGGGGCCTTCTACGAGCAGTACTTC. It codes for CASSPSSGGAFYEQYF.

This clonotype was detected only a few times. The chain uses TRBV7-8 and TRBJ1-3; TRBD1 agrees at 7 bases. The CDR3 loop spans 15 amino acids. V trimming: 5 bases; J trimming: 0 bases; junction bases outside the gene matches: 4. Germline V gene sequence: CDR1 SGHVS, CDR2 FQNEAQ. CDR3 nucleotide sequence: TGTGCCAGCAGCGGACGACAGGGCTCTGGAAACACCATATATTTT. Its protein product is CASSGRQGSGNTIYF.

This sequence joins TRBV7-9 and TRBJ2-5; 10 positions match TRBD2. CDR1 is SEHNR and CDR2 is FQNEAQ in the germline V gene (reference sequence). The CDR3 loop spans 16 amino acids. After removal of 7 bases from V and 7 bases from J, the junction contained 15 bases not matched to a gene. The chain's CDR3 is CASTLLTSGASGTQYF. CDR3 nucleotides: TGTGCCAGCACCCTACTTACTAGCGGGGCGAGTGGGACCCAGTACTTC. Complete variable domain (other parts from reference TRBV7-9 and TRBJ2-5): DTGVSQNPRHKITKRGQNVTFRCDPISEHNRLYWYRQTLGQGPEFLTYFQNEAQLEKSRLLSDRFSAERPKGSFSTLEIQRTEQGDSAMYLCASTLLTSGASGTQYFGPGTRLLVL.

The V and J genes are TRBV12-3 or TRBV12-4 and TRBJ2-2, with a tentative D call TRBD2 (8 bases). The V gene lost 7 bases and the J gene lost 5 bases, with 20 bases spanning the gap. CDR3 length: 16 residues. The DNA for the CDR3 is TGTGCCAGCACCACAGGGGAGCGGGGGTGGACCGGGGAGCTGTTTTTT. The encoded protein is CASTTGERGWTGELFF.

The CDR3 spells CARSLYPGKNNEQFF. As DNA, the CDR3 is TGTGCCAGAAGCTTGTACCCGGGAAAAAACAATGAGCAGTTCTTC. V and J are TRBV5-3 and TRBJ2-1; a weak D match, TRBD2 (5 bases). TRBV5-3 is labeled an ORF, and its function is uncertain. The V end was cut by 1 base, the J end by 5 bases, with 13 bases between. CDR3 size: 15 residues.

This clonotype was detected a few times. The chain has TRBV27 and TRBJ2-1; D is perhaps TRBD1 (6 bases). From germline, CDR1 is MNHEY and CDR2 SMNVEV (reference sequence). The V end lost 6 bases, the J end lost 7 bases, and 19 bases lay between the germline ends. The CDR3 contains 15 residues. The CDR3, as DNA: TGTGCCAGCAGGGGGGACAATCACCCGGGGAATGAGCAGTTCTTC. Protein product: CASRGDNHPGNEQFF.

This clonotype has just a few counts. This chain connects TRBV2 to TRBJ2-2; 7 positions agree with TRBD1. The CDR3 has 15 residues. V was clipped by 7 bases and J by 4 bases; unmatched bases: 9. Germline V gene data show CDR1 as SNHLY and CDR2 as FYNNEI. DNA of the CDR3: TGTGCCAGCATCGCAGGGGGAGACGGCACCGGGGAGCTGTTTTTT. Its translation is CASIAGGDGTGELFF.

This clonotype was counted ten times or more. The CDR3 region has the DNA TGTGCCAGCAGTTTAGTAGGCGATAATGAAAAACTGTTTTTT. Translated, it gives CASSLVGDNEKLFF. The chain employs TRBV28 and TRBJ1-4, with no clear D. V lost 2 bases and J 4 bases, leaving 8 bases between the germline ends. Germline CDR1 and CDR2: MDHEN and SYDVKM. The CDR3 is 14 residues long.